The TCR beta chain under discussion was sequenced for a study of CD8+CD57+ T cells in acquired aplastic anemia (dated by TCRdb to 2017 to 2018). General notes on the study: On average, sorted CD4+ and CD8+ cells yielded approximately 3 ug of extracted DNA, with a range of about 0.19 to 30 ug. For healthy donor samples, the average read count was about 10 million for CD4+ cells and approximately 11 million for CD8+ cells. General conclusions and limits of the study: CD8+ Simpson's diversity did not differ significantly between patients and healthy controls (P=0.060). Roughly 29 CD8+ CDR3 sequences were found to be shared between patients and controls, but these sequences appeared to be highly expressed in patients and within the immunodominant clones of the patients.

Taken from the germline V gene (reference sequence), the CDR1 and CDR2 loops are SEHNR and FQNEAQ. Trimming at the junction amounts to 0 bases on V and 7 bases on J, and the germline ends lie 6 bases apart. Its CDR3 holds 12 amino acids, cysteine through phenylalanine. The read is trimmed to its CDR3 DNA, 36 bases read in frame from base 1. TCR repertoires of sorted CD4+ and CD8+ blood T cells from severe aplastic anemia patients and healthy subjects were deep-sequenced in the study. Ficoll-Paque density gradient centrifugation was used to isolate peripheral blood mononuclear cells. Before DNA extraction, CD4+ and CD8+ T cells were sorted by FACS or by magnetic beads. Genomic DNA served as template for TCR beta VDJ combination and CDR3 sequence profiling. TCR repertoire sequencing was run on an Illumina HiSeq 2000. The study's processing was this. TRBV/TRBJ rearrangement plots, CDR3 size and DJ length profiles, and Simpson's diversity index were used to evaluate the repertoires. Whichever DNA sequence was most abundant in the deep sequencing data was defined as the immunodominant clone. CDR3 amino acid sequences were checked for sharing between subjects and were compared against published repertoires and the VDJdb database. The public reads were quality trimmed at Q25 with fastp and then assembled into clones with MiXCR by TCRdb, keeping productive beta chains. All rows with the same CDR3 protein become a single entry with the most common DNA and genes. The V and J calls were determined by TCRdb, not by the authors. For this sample there are 80,000 or so distinct CDR3 sequences; approximately 45% appear just once. Together, the top ten hold around 63% of the sample.

On this clonotype: Its antigen remains unidentified. No much larger clone exists at a distance of one base, and base qualities are not known.

This receptor was identified in a human donor in good health, serving as a control. Sequencing input: sorted CD4+, CD8+, or CD8+CD57+ T cells (not recorded which) from PBMCs. The rearranged chain carries TRBV7-9 and TRBJ1-2; the D gene cannot be named for sure. The bases read TGTGCCAGCAGCTTAGCGCGGGTTGGCTACACCTTC. It codes for CASSLARVGYTF. When the CDR3 is completed using the reference TRBV7-9 and TRBJ1-2 genes on either side, the full variable domain is DTGVSQNPRHKITKRGQNVTFRCDPISEHNRLYWYRQTLGQGPEFLTYFQNEAQLEKSRLLSDRFSAERPKGSFSTLEIQRTEQGDSAMYLCASSLARVGYTFGSGTRLTVV.